Shown below are 27 T cell receptor beta chains from a single sample sequenced in a study of Ad26.COV2.S vaccination and SARS-CoV-2 variants. The treatment is: 15 to 20 received Ad26.COV2.S at low or high dose, single or two shots; several received placebo; per-sample allocation not given. Specimens were obtained on day 63 following the first vaccine or placebo injection. The table came from immunoSEQ multiplex PCR; TCRdb's copy has only in-frame clones and leaves some out. The sample records 430,000 or so clones, 80% to 90% being singletons. Sample: peripheral blood, taken in a trial of Ad26.COV2.S vaccine versus placebo. The source is a person between 18 and 65 years old who received the Ad26.COV2.S COVID-19 vaccine or a placebo.

The chain carries TRBV6-6 and TRBJ1-1; 9 bases are a match to TRBD1. There are 13 residues in the CDR3. Germline values: CDR1 MNHNY, CDR2 SVGAGI (reference sequence). Losses at the gene ends were 5 bases for V and 11 bases for J; bases not matched to a gene: 9. The CDR3 bases are TGTGCCAGCAGTCAAGGACAGGGGCGCGTGGCTTTCTTT. Its protein is CASSQGQGRVAFF.

This chain links TRBV4-3 with TRBJ2-7; unclear D gene. Trimming took off 0 bases at V and 8 bases at J, with 14 bases between the two ends. Germline V CDR1 and CDR2: LGHNA, YSLEER. The CDR3 spans 14 residues. The CDR3 DNA reads TGCGCCAGCAGCCAAGAAACCAAGGGCTTGAAGCAGTACTTC. Protein product: CASSQETKGLKQYF.

The CDR3 coding sequence is TGTGCCAGCAGTTACTCTGGACTAGCGGGAGAAGCCAACAATGAGCAGTTCTTC. Translation gives CASSYSGLAGEANNEQFF. The chain combines TRBV6-2 or TRBV6-3 with TRBJ2-1, with 13 bases identical to TRBD2. The CDR3 is 18 amino acids. J gave up 5 bases and V 0 bases, and 7 bases lay outside the gene matches. The germline V gene encodes CDR1 MNHEY and CDR2 SVGEGT.

The chain's CDR3 is CASSQLSGRRSVGELFF. Written as DNA, the CDR3 is TGCGCCAGCAGCCAGCTAAGCGGACGCCGTTCCGTCGGGGAGCTGTTTTTT. V usage is TRBV4-3 and J usage is TRBJ2-2; a possible D gene is TRBD2 (5 bases). Trimming stripped 3 bases from V and 7 bases from J, with 21 bases between. This CDR3 has 17 amino acids. Germline values: CDR1 LGHNA, CDR2 YSLEER.

This clone has a single count. The identical CDR3 is also encoded by other nucleotide sequences in the sample. This sequence joins TRBV5-5 and TRBJ2-3; D remains ambiguous. V shed 3 bases and J shed 0 bases, with 8 bases lying between them. The CDR3 spans 14 residues. The germline gives CDR1 SGHKS, CDR2 YYEKEE (reference sequence). CDR3 bases: TGTGCCAGCAGCTCGGCAGGAAGCACAGATACGCAGTATTTT. Translated, it gives CASSSAGSTDTQYF. The variable domain in full, completed from reference TRBV5-5 and TRBJ2-3, reads DAGVTQSPTHLIKTRGQQVTLRCSPISGHKSVSWYQQVLGQGPQFIFQYYEKEERGRGNFPDRFSARQFPNYSSELNVNALLLGDSALYLCASSSAGSTDTQYFGPGTRLTVL.

A single count supports this clone. The chain is built from TRBV6-5 and TRBJ1-4, with no clear D. The ends were cut back, 2 bases at V and 4 bases at J, with 14 bases in the middle. From germline, CDR1 is MNHEY and CDR2 SVGAGI. The CDR3 sequence is 16 residues long. The CDR3 DNA reads TGTGCCAGCAGTTACACTCGGAAGGGTTTTAATGAAAAACTGTTTTTT. Its translation: CASSYTRKGFNEKLFF.

The V gene is TRBV9, the J gene TRBJ2-5, with 7 nucleotides matching TRBD1. Germline trimming cut 4 bases from V and 2 bases from J; bases unmatched to any gene: 8. The CDR3 has 15 residues. Germline lookup yields CDR1 SGDLS and CDR2 YYNGEE. The CDR3 reads CASSRWWDSQETQYF. In nucleotides, the CDR3 is TGTGCCAGCAGCCGTTGGTGGGACAGTCAAGAGACCCAGTACTTC.

The chain joins TRBV7-2 to TRBJ1-1; no clear D. The V gene's germline CDR1 is SGHTA and CDR2 FQGNSA. The CDR3 length is 15 residues. V lost 5 bases, J lost 10 bases, and 23 bases lay in between. CDR3 bases: TGTGCCAGCAGCCGTGCAGCCTACCCTCTGGTCGTAGCTTTCTTT. This sequence encodes CASSRAAYPLVVAFF.

A few counts support this clone. The rearrangement joins TRBV30 to TRBJ1-5; D is unclear. The CDR3 loop spans 13 amino acids. The germline V and J ends were trimmed by 0 bases and 4 bases, with 7 bases remaining between them. Germline lookup yields CDR1 GTSNPN and CDR2 SVGIG (reference sequence). The CDR3 is CAWSVKSNQPQHF. The CDR3 bases are TGTGCCTGGAGTGTAAAGAGTAATCAGCCCCAGCATTTT.

This chain links TRBV9 with TRBJ2-3; 12 bases align to TRBD2. There are 17 residues in the CDR3. V gave up 0 bases and J gave up 4 bases; unmatched junction bases: 6. CDR1 and CDR2 from the germline V gene are SGDLS and YYNGEE. The CDR3 coding sequence is TGTGCCAGCAGCGTAGTGACTAGCGGGAGCGTCCCAGATACGCAGTATTTT. The encoded protein is CASSVVTSGSVPDTQYF.

This clone was observed once. V is TRBV21-1 and J is TRBJ2-7; TRBD1, as called in the table, went unchecked against the DNA. TRBV21-1 is a recognized pseudogene. The CDR3 runs to 16 residues. The CDR3 reads CASSKRSTGALYEQYV. For the CDR3, the DNA is TGTGCCAGCAGCAAGAGATCGACAGGGGCTCTCTACGAGCAGTACGTC.

V gene TRBV7-3 combines with J gene TRBJ2-1, with 10 bases aligning to TRBD2. Germline CDR1 and CDR2: SGHTA and FQGTGA. The CDR3 is made up of 15 amino acids. The ends lost 4 bases at V and 9 bases at J; junction bases unmatched: 9. CDR3 residues: CASSSQAASGSEQFF. CDR3 sequence (DNA): TGTGCCAGCAGCTCCCAGGCGGCTAGCGGGAGTGAGCAGTTCTTC.

There are a few counts of this clone. This sequence joins TRBV7-9 and TRBJ1-6, with D hard to call. The CDR3 totals 13 residues. Germline V CDR1 and CDR2: SEHNR, FQNEAQ (reference sequence). The V end lost 2 bases, the J end lost 10 bases, and 9 bases lay between the germline ends. The CDR3 nucleotides are TGTGCCAGCAGCTTAATGGGCACATCACCCCTCCACTTT. Protein product: CASSLMGTSPLHF.

This clone was seen once. The chain is built from TRBV6-2 or TRBV6-3 and TRBJ2-6; no definite D call. Deletions cut 2 bases from V and 3 bases from J, with 5 bases between. CDR3 length: 14 residues. Per the germline V gene, CDR1 is MNHEY and CDR2 is SVGEGT. The CDR3 here is CASSYRFGANVLTF. As DNA, the CDR3 is TGTGCCAGCAGTTACCGATTTGGGGCCAACGTCCTGACTTTC.

This chain joins TRBV9 and TRBJ2-3; 9 positions match TRBD2. This CDR3 has 16 residues. V dropped 3 bases and J dropped 0; count of bases not matched to a gene: 5. Germline V gives CDR1 SGDLS, CDR2 YYNGEE. This chain's CDR3 is CASSESGRPSTDTQYF. DNA of the CDR3: TGTGCCAGCAGCGAGAGCGGGAGGCCAAGCACAGATACGCAGTATTTT.

The chain carries TRBV27 and TRBJ2-3; no clear D. V was clipped by 2 bases and J by 4 bases, with 7 bases between them. The CDR3 is 13 amino acids. CDR1 is MNHEY, CDR2 SMNVEV, per germline (reference sequence). CDR3 amino acids: CASSLRVADTQYF. In DNA, the CDR3 is TGTGCCAGCAGTTTACGGGTTGCAGATACGCAGTATTTT.

This clone was observed a single time. This chain joins TRBV7-9 and TRBJ2-7; D gene uncertain. The CDR3 sequence is 14 residues long. The V gene lost 0 bases and the J gene lost 2 bases, with 8 bases spanning the gap. Germline loops: CDR1 SEHNR, CDR2 FQNEAQ (reference sequence). The DNA for the CDR3 is TGTGCCAGCAGCTTAGCCACGATTCCCTACGAGCAGTACTTC. Its translation: CASSLATIPYEQYF.

This chain links TRBV6-5 with TRBJ1-1; D not certain. The CDR3 contains 11 residues. The V gene's germline CDR1 is MNHEY and CDR2 SVGAGI. CDR3 amino acids: CSFQENTEAFF. The CDR3 DNA reads as TGTTCCTTTCAGGAGAACACTGAAGCTTTCTTT.

The chain links TRBV7-9 to TRBJ1-1, with D possibly TRBD1 on 5 matching bases. The germline CDR1 and CDR2 sequences are SEHNR and FQNEAQ (reference sequence). Trimming removed 8 bases at V and 4 bases at J, with 20 bases between. The CDR3 is 15 residues long. CDR3 protein: CASGEGRVFRTEAFF. The DNA for the CDR3 is TGTGCCAGCGGAGAGGGCAGGGTTTTTCGCACTGAAGCTTTCTTT.

The V gene is TRBV10-3, the J gene TRBJ1-1, with D possibly being TRBD1 (5 bases). The CDR3 runs to 13 residues. V was pared by 8 bases and J by 1 base, with 11 bases between. Germline CDR1 is ENHRY and CDR2 is SYGVKD. CDR3 nucleotides: TGTGCCATCCACCCGGGACCGAACACTGAAGCTTTCTTT. This gives the protein CAIHPGPNTEAFF.

The V gene is TRBV7-3, the J gene TRBJ1-1; no clear D gene. The length of the CDR3 is 13 residues. V was trimmed by 5 bases and J by 11 bases, leaving 18 bases between them. Germline V lookup: CDR1 SGHTA, CDR2 FQGTGA. CDR3: CASSPQSRAEAFF. CDR3 DNA: TGTGCCAGCAGCCCCCAGTCAAGGGCCGAGGCTTTCTTT.

The J gene is TRBJ2-1, the V gene TRBV6-5; D gene uncertain. This CDR3 has 15 amino acids. The germline V gene has CDR1 MNHEY and CDR2 SVGAGI. The ends were cut back, 2 bases at V and 0 bases at J, with 8 bases in the middle. CDR3 sequence: CASSYDPSSYNEQFF. The CDR3 DNA reads TGTGCCAGCAGTTACGATCCTAGCTCCTACAATGAGCAGTTCTTC.

This rearrangement joins TRBV18 to TRBJ2-2; a possible D gene is TRBD1 (6 bases). Germline CDR1 reads KGHSH; CDR2 reads LQKENI. This CDR3 comprises 15 residues. V was cut by 4 bases and J by 3 bases, with 12 bases left in between. CDR3 sequence: CASSLRDTYTGELFF. The CDR3 nucleotides are TGTGCCAGCTCACTCCGGGACACCTACACCGGGGAGCTGTTTTTT. Together with reference TRBV18 and TRBJ2-2, the CDR3 gives the full variable domain: NAGVMQNPRHLVRRRGQEARLRCSPMKGHSHVYWYRQLPEEGLKFMVYLQKENIIDESGMPKERFSAEFPKEGPSILRIQQVVRGDSAAYFCASSLRDTYTGELFFGEGSRLTVL.

This clone has just a few counts. CDR3 DNA sequence: TGTGCCAGCAGCCGAGGAGGGGGGAACACCGGGGAGCTGTTTTTT. This translates into CASSRGGGNTGELFF. This rearrangement joins TRBV6-2 or TRBV6-3 to TRBJ2-2, with D perhaps matching TRBD1 or TRBD2 (6 bases each). Germline CDR1 is MNHEY and CDR2 is SVGEGT. This CDR3 is built from 15 residues. The V end was cut by 6 bases, the J end by 1 base, with 12 bases between.

The rearrangement joins TRBV11-3 to TRBJ2-7; 8 nucleotides line up with TRBD1. J lost 2 bases, V lost 4 bases, and 22 bases had no gene match. The CDR3 contains 20 residues. Germline V gene lookup returns CDR1 SGHNT and CDR2 YENEEA. The CDR3 DNA follows: TGTGCCAGCAGCTCCCGCTACGGCCCCAAACGGACAGGGCACACCTACGAGCAGTACGTC. This encodes CASSSRYGPKRTGHTYEQYV.

The V call is TRBV30, the J call TRBJ2-1; D may match TRBD1 or TRBD2 (5 bases each). The CDR3 is 14 amino acids. V dropped 2 bases and J dropped 8 bases, with 16 bases sitting between them. Germline V lookup: CDR1 GTSNPN, CDR2 SVGIG (reference sequence). The CDR3 is CAWSPGRGLDEQFF. The CDR3 nucleotides are TGTGCCTGGAGTCCGGGAAGGGGTCTCGATGAGCAGTTCTTC.

V gene TRBV29-1 combines with J gene TRBJ2-3; 11 bases are shared with TRBD2. Losses at the gene ends were 0 bases for V and 2 bases for J; bases not matched to a gene: 7. CDR3 length: 17 amino acids. Germline V lookup: CDR1 SQVTM, CDR2 ANQGSEA. The CDR3 spells CSVEDSETSGNTDTQYF. CDR3 bases: TGCAGCGTTGAAGATAGTGAGACTAGCGGGAACACAGATACGCAGTATTTT.